These 16 T cell receptor beta chains originate from one sample sequenced in a study of metastatic and nonmetastatic thyroid tumors. Ahead of thyroid surgery, no patient had received treatment of any kind. TCRdb re-analyzed the PCR reads through MiXCR. The data show 64,000 or so clones, about 16% seen once. The sequenced sample consisted of blood. The receptors here all came from a male donor with papillary thyroid cancer or a benign thyroid nodule (not recorded which). Some clones in this sample may be carry-over from other donors' samples.

This clone was recorded at least ten times. This chain joins TRBV7-6 and TRBJ2-2, with 7 nucleotides matching TRBD1. The CDR3 sequence is 14 residues long. Germline CDR1 is SGHVS and CDR2 is FNYEAQ. V trimming: 1 base; J trimming: 7 bases; junction bases outside the gene matches: 3. In DNA, the CDR3 is TGTGCCAGCAGCTTAGGACAGGGTATCGGGGAGCTGTTTTTT. As protein: CASSLGQGIGELFF.

This clone was counted once. The junction differs from germline at one of its ends, possibly a read error. This chain links TRBV6-5 with TRBJ2-2, with a tentative D call TRBD2 (5 bases). This CDR3 region has 17 residues. Per germline, CDR1 MNHEY and CDR2 SVGAGI. Here the CDR3 reads CASNYPHSGVYTWELFF. CDR3 nucleotide sequence: TGTGCCAGCAATTACCCCCATTCCGGGGTTTACACCTGGGAGCTGTTTTTT.

In its sample, this clone was seen many times. The chain links TRBV12-3 or TRBV12-4 to TRBJ2-1, with 10 bases aligning to TRBD2. This CDR3 comprises 19 residues. V lost 10 bases to trimming and J lost 0 bases; unmatched junction nucleotides: 18. CDR3 sequence (DNA): TGTGCCACATCTAGCGGGAGAGATCAAACCACGAGCTCCTACAATGAGCAGTTCTTC. This gives the protein CATSSGRDQTTSSYNEQFF.

This clone appeared many times. This chain joins TRBV5-6 and TRBJ2-2, with TRBD1 matching over 7 bases. The CDR3 runs to 12 residues. Losses at the gene ends were 4 bases for V and 10 bases for J; bases not matched to a gene: 4. The germline CDR1 and CDR2 sequences are SGHDT and YYEEEE. The CDR3 region is CASSHRGAELFF. The CDR3 DNA is TGTGCCAGCAGCCACAGGGGTGCGGAGCTGTTTTTT. The variable domain in full, completed from reference TRBV5-6 and TRBJ2-2, reads DAGVTQSPTHLIKTRGQQVTLRCSPKSGHDTVSWYQQALGQGPQFIFQYYEEEERQRGNFPDRFSGHQFPNYSSELNVNALLLGDSALYLCASSHRGAELFFGEGSRLTVL.

Concerning this clone itself: A junction end diverges from the germline sequence, so it may reflect a read error. The sample has other DNA sequences that encode this CDR3 too. The rearrangement joins TRBV24-1 to TRBJ2-5; tentatively, D is TRBD1 (6 bases). CDR1 is KGHDR and CDR2 is SFDVKD in the germline V gene. This CDR3 comprises 15 residues. This chain's CDR3 is CATSDKQGTGKTQYF. The CDR3 bases are TGTGCCACTAGTGATAAACAGGGAACAGGAAAGACCCAGTACTTC.

This clone has more than one count but fewer than ten. A read error may account for a junction end that differs from germline. This chain links TRBV24-1 with TRBJ2-1, with TRBD1 identical over 11 bases. The CDR3 extends over 16 amino acids. Germline assignment: CDR1 KGHDR and CDR2 SFDVKD. The CDR3 bases are TGTACCACCAGCGATCGGACAGGGGGCGTTTATAATGAGCAGTTCTTC. Residues: CTTSDRTGGVYNEQFF.

On this clone: Other nucleotide sequences from this sample produce the same CDR3. The chain combines TRBV5-4 with TRBJ2-1, with 15 bases lining up with TRBD2. This CDR3 has 15 amino acids. Germline loops: CDR1 SGHNT, CDR2 YYREEE (reference sequence). J lost 9 bases, V lost 3 bases, and 4 bases had no gene match. CDR3: CASSSRTSGGVEQFF. As DNA, the CDR3 is TGTGCCAGCAGCTCTCGGACTAGCGGGGGGGTTGAGCAGTTCTTC.

This clone occurred a few times. This may arise from a read error, as a much more abundant clone is one base away. V gene TRBV12-3 or TRBV12-4 combines with J gene TRBJ2-5; D unresolved. The CDR3 runs to 15 residues. V lost 1 base, J lost 5 bases, and 14 bases lay in between. The DNA of the CDR3 is TGTGCCAGCAGTTTAGGCCGCGTGGCGCGGGAGACCCAGTACTTC. It is translated as CASSLGRVARETQYF.

In this sample, this clone turned up many times. This chain uses TRBV9 with TRBJ2-2, with a possible D match to TRBD2 (6 bases). The germline V gene encodes CDR1 SGDLS and CDR2 YYNGEE. This CDR3 region has 12 residues. Trimming removed 6 bases from V and 6 bases from J, with 9 bases in between. CDR3 in DNA: TGTGCCAGCAAAGCGGGCGCCGGGGAGCTGTTTTTT. Its translation is CASKAGAGELFF.

This clone was found many times. The rearrangement joins TRBV30 to TRBJ1-3; unclear D gene. Trimming shortened V by 0 bases and J by 0 bases, and 9 bases separated the two germline ends. Germline assignment: CDR1 GTSNPN and CDR2 SVGIG (reference sequence). CDR3 length: 15 residues. CDR3 region: CAWSVGGHSGNTIYF. CDR3 DNA: TGTGCCTGGAGTGTCGGCGGCCACTCTGGAAACACCATATATTTT.

This clone was recorded at least ten times. The V gene is TRBV6-1, the J gene TRBJ2-7; tentatively, D is TRBD1 (6 bases). The ends were cut back, 6 bases at V and 3 bases at J, with 9 bases in the middle. The CDR3 loop spans 12 amino acids. In germline, CDR1 is MNHNS, CDR2 SASEGT. The CDR3 DNA is TGTGCCAGCAGAGGACAGCTCTACGAGCAGTACTTC. Its protein is CASRGQLYEQYF.

Remarks on this clone: Its ends do not fully match the called genes, so a read error is possible. CDR3 DNA: TGTGCCAGCAGCTCATATGTGGCCTACAATGAGCATTTCTTC. This gives the protein CASSSYVAYNEHFF. The chain employs TRBV7-6 and TRBJ2-1, with D unclear. CDR1 and CDR2 (germline): SGHVS, FNYEAQ. There are 14 residues in the CDR3.

There are a few counts of this clone. The gene calls are TRBV27 and TRBJ2-2; 9 nucleotides align to TRBD1. J lost 14 bases, V lost 6 bases, and 10 bases had no gene match. Germline V gene data show CDR1 as MNHEY and CDR2 as SMNVEV (reference sequence). The CDR3 runs to 13 residues. Here the CDR3 reads CASRTTGGSNLFF. The CDR3 DNA reads TGTGCCAGCAGAACAACAGGGGGCTCGAATCTGTTTTTT.

This clone was seen ten or more times. This chain connects TRBV7-6 to TRBJ1-1; tentative D call: TRBD1 (5 bases). Germline lookup yields CDR1 SGHVS and CDR2 FNYEAQ. The CDR3 has 19 amino acids. With 5 bases removed from V and 3 bases from J, the gap between germline ends came to 28 bases. The CDR3 nucleotides read TGTGCCAGCAGCACGGGGACTTTCGCGCCGAGGACGTCGGACACTGAAGCTTTCTTT. This sequence encodes CASSTGTFAPRTSDTEAFF.

In its sample, this clone was seen many times. Here the CDR3 reads CATSRGLAGSSYEQYF. CDR3 DNA: TGTGCCACCAGCAGAGGACTAGCGGGGAGCTCCTACGAGCAGTACTTC. The chain joins TRBV15 to TRBJ2-7; 11 bases agree with TRBD2. J lost 0 bases, V lost 1 base, and 2 bases had no gene match. The V gene's germline CDR1 is LNHNV and CDR2 YYDKDF (reference sequence). This CDR3 is 16 amino acids long.

This clone has more than one count but fewer than ten. The chain is built from TRBV10-3 and TRBJ1-3, with 9 nucleotides matching TRBD1. CDR3 length: 17 amino acids. CDR1 ENHRY and CDR2 SYGVKD come from the germline V gene. The trim removed 7 bases at V and 1 base at J, leaving 11 bases unmatched. CDR3 nucleotide sequence: TGTGCCATCATCGGATATCCGGGACAGGGTTCTGGAAACACCATATATTTT. This sequence encodes CAIIGYPGQGSGNTIYF.